The clone carrying this T cell receptor beta chain has just one count. TCRdb's copy holds only in-frame clones and misses some; the assay was immunoSEQ multiplex PCR. Found here are around 160,000 clones, about 87% of them singletons; the top ten hold approximately 4%. CDR1 and CDR2 from the germline V gene are SGHTS and YDEGEE. With 2 bases removed from V and 3 bases from J, the gap between germline ends came to 9 bases. CDR3 length: 14 residues. The data are from a study of radiation and T cells in renal cell carcinoma. Described time point: baseline pretreatment blood. As for treatment: 15 Gy SBRT to primary tumor, nephrectomy 4 weeks later.

The sample here was blood, taken from a patient whose treatment included radiotherapy and nephrectomy. The sequence was collected from a woman in her seventies with renal cell carcinoma. This chain uses TRBV5-8 with TRBJ1-5; D gene ambiguous. Here the CDR3 DNA reads TGTGCCAGCAGCTTTCGCACGAACAATCAGCCCCAGCATTTT. Its translation: CASSFRTNNQPQHF.